This is a list of T cell receptor beta chains from one sample in a study of T cells in Graves' hyperthyroidism and ophthalmopathy. TCRdb used MiXCR to reprocess the multiplex PCR reads, holding one entry per CDR3 protein. This table has about 300,000 distinct CDR3 sequences, about 19% appearing once. The sequencing sample was made of blood. These receptors all stem from a man aged 50-60 years with Graves' ophthalmopathy. The CDR3 runs from the conserved cysteine through the conserved F or W. A D gene is named only where the DNA matches it firmly. Expanded clones get a size class; other rows say once, few or many, or leave the size out.

d_call: .
v_call: TRBV20-1
j_call: TRBJ2-6
clone_size: .
cdr3_aa: CSASGKSGANVLTF
cdr3_nt: TGCAGTGCTTCTGGGAAATCTGGGGCCAACGTCCTGACTTTC

d_call: .
v_call: TRBV5-4
j_call: TRBJ2-5
clone_size: .
cdr3_aa: CASSRVRGETQYF
cdr3_nt: TGTGCCAGCAGCAGGGTAAGGGGAGAGACCCAGTACTTC

d_call: TRBD2
v_call: TRBV2
j_call: TRBJ2-7
clone_size: .
cdr3_aa: CASMGGRSYEQYF
cdr3_nt: TGTGCCAGCATGGGCGGGAGATCCTACGAGCAGTACTTC

d_call: TRBD1
v_call: TRBV30
j_call: TRBJ2-1
clone_size: few
cdr3_aa: CAGEGQSSYNEQFF
cdr3_nt: TGTGCCGGAGAGGGACAGAGCTCCTACAATGAGCAGTTCTTC

d_call: TRBD1
v_call: TRBV6-1
j_call: TRBJ2-1
clone_size: few
cdr3_aa: CASSRTGVNEQFF
cdr3_nt: TGTGCCAGCAGTAGGACAGGGGTCAATGAGCAGTTCTTC

d_call: TRBD2
v_call: TRBV5-6
j_call: TRBJ2-3
clone_size: many
cdr3_aa: CASSLRAGTSDTQYF
cdr3_nt: TGTGCCAGCAGCTTGCGAGCGGGAACGTCAGATACGCAGTATTTT

d_call: TRBD1
v_call: TRBV13
j_call: TRBJ2-2
clone_size: .
cdr3_aa: CASLRQGSTGELFF
cdr3_nt: TGTGCCAGCCTGAGACAGGGGAGTACCGGGGAGCTGTTTTTT

d_call: .
v_call: TRBV2
j_call: TRBJ2-7
clone_size: .
cdr3_aa: CASSPPTIGGYEQYF
cdr3_nt: TGTGCCAGCTCACCACCGACGATTGGTGGGTACGAGCAGTACTTC

d_call: .
v_call: TRBV7-3
j_call: TRBJ1-2
clone_size: many
cdr3_aa: CASVDTHYGYTF
cdr3_nt: TGTGCCAGCGTAGACACCCACTATGGCTACACCTTC

d_call: .
v_call: TRBV7-2
j_call: TRBJ2-7
clone_size: .
cdr3_aa: CASSLGRLTEQYF
cdr3_nt: TGTGCCAGCAGCCTCGGACGACTCACTGAGCAGTACTTC

d_call: .
v_call: TRBV7-9
j_call: TRBJ2-2
clone_size: .
cdr3_aa: CASNSRGNTGELFF
cdr3_nt: TGTGCCAGCAACTCTAGGGGGAACACCGGGGAGCTGTTTTTT

d_call: .
v_call: TRBV20-1
j_call: TRBJ2-1
clone_size: many
cdr3_aa: CSALDFSGSYNEQFF
cdr3_nt: TGCAGTGCTCTCGATTTTAGCGGATCCTACAATGAGCAGTTCTTC

d_call: .
v_call: TRBV7-2
j_call: TRBJ2-5
clone_size: many
cdr3_aa: CASSRRASETQYF
cdr3_nt: TGTGCCAGCAGCCGCAGGGCATCGGAGACCCAGTACTTC

d_call: TRBD1
v_call: TRBV28
j_call: TRBJ1-3
clone_size: many
cdr3_aa: CASSMDRGDTIYF
cdr3_nt: TGTGCCAGCAGTATGGACAGGGGAGACACCATATATTTT

d_call: TRBD2
v_call: TRBV20-1
j_call: TRBJ2-1
clone_size: .
cdr3_aa: CSARERTSGRNEQFF
cdr3_nt: TGCAGTGCTAGAGAAAGGACTAGCGGGCGAAATGAGCAGTTCTTC

d_call: .
v_call: TRBV5-1
j_call: TRBJ2-3
clone_size: many
cdr3_aa: CASSLASGSLADTQYF
cdr3_nt: TGCGCCAGCAGCTTGGCGTCGGGTTCATTGGCGGATACGCAGTATTTT

d_call: .
v_call: TRBV14
j_call: TRBJ1-2
clone_size: few
cdr3_aa: CASSQTRGGYGYTF
cdr3_nt: TGTGCCAGCAGCCAGACCCGGGGGGGTTATGGCTACACCTTC

d_call: .
v_call: TRBV6-2/TRBV6-3
j_call: TRBJ2-1
clone_size: .
cdr3_aa: CASSYRPGRILPYNEQFF
cdr3_nt: TGTGCCAGCAGTTACAGGCCGGGCCGAATCCTTCCCTACAATGAGCAGTTCTTC